Below, 30 T cell receptor beta chains from the same sample are listed, as sequenced in a study of blood T cells in healthy people across ages. It was with a sample-barcoded 5' primer and a J-beta primer mix that a second PCR of roughly 7 to 12 cycles was run. From the 5' RACE reads, TCRdb called clonotypes with MiXCR, one entry per CDR3 protein. The sample contains about 930,000 distinct CDR3 sequences, approximately 32% of which appear only once. These same records also appear under a second study, on T cells of mothers and their children.

The sequencing input was blood. Source of these receptors: a woman in her 40s in good health.

This clonotype was recorded many times. The chain couples TRBV7-3 to TRBJ1-2, with no clear D. CDR3 length: 12 residues. Trimming removed 3 bases from V and 7 bases from J, with 9 bases in between. Per the germline V gene, CDR1 is SGHTA and CDR2 is FQGTGA. This chain's CDR3 is CASSLGGAGYTF. In nucleotides, the CDR3 is TGTGCCAGCAGCTTGGGTGGTGCTGGCTACACCTTC.

This clonotype has a handful of counts. V is TRBV20-1 and J is TRBJ2-3; 8 bases are a match to TRBD1. CDR1 is DFQATT and CDR2 is SNEGSKA in the germline V gene (reference sequence). CDR3 size: 13 residues. The CDR3 region is CSMQGAQGDTQYF. CDR3 bases: TGCAGCATGCAGGGGGCGCAGGGAGATACGCAGTATTTT.

This clonotype showed up just a few times. One junction end does not reproduce the germline sequence, and a read error may be involved. This chain joins TRBV10-3 and TRBJ2-7, with 7 nucleotides matching TRBD1. Germline CDR1 ENHRY, CDR2 SYGVKD. The CDR3 contains 13 residues. The CDR3 coding sequence is TGCGCCATTAACGGGACAGATCCCTACGAGCAGTACTTC. It yields the protein CAINGTDPYEQYF.

V usage is TRBV5-6 and J usage is TRBJ1-1, with 11 bases lining up with TRBD1. V gave up 4 bases and J gave up 5 bases; unmatched junction bases: 10. The CDR3 is made up of 16 amino acids. Germline-derived CDR1 and CDR2 are SGHDT and YYEEEE. CDR3 coding DNA: TGTGCCAGCAGCCCGGACAGGGGGCGAATACAGACTGAAGCTTTCTTT. Protein product: CASSPDRGRIQTEAFF.

This clonotype was counted at least ten times. The genes are TRBV3-1 and TRBJ1-2, with 8 bases fitting TRBD1. Trimming removed 7 bases from V and 4 bases from J; junction bases left unmatched: 5. Germline CDR1 and CDR2: LGHDT and YNNKEL (reference sequence). The CDR3 covers 13 residues. The CDR3 sequence is CASTAGTGYGYTF. The CDR3 DNA reads TGTGCCAGCACCGCCGGGACAGGCTATGGCTACACCTTC.

This clonotype was found a few times. The chain combines TRBV7-9 with TRBJ2-4; TRBD1 or TRBD2 may be the D gene (5 bases each). The J call is in doubt because the DNA end fits TRBJ2-7 better. Germline lookup yields CDR1 SEHNR and CDR2 FQNEAQ (reference sequence). The CDR3 runs 16 residues. Written as DNA, the CDR3 is TGTGCCAGCAGCGTCTATTCCGGGACCGACACCTACGAGCAGTACTTC. It yields the protein CASSVYSGTDTYEQYF.

This clonotype showed up just a few times. This chain links TRBV6-1 with TRBJ1-2, with a tentative D call TRBD1 (5 bases). V lost 4 bases and J lost 6, with 24 bases in between. The germline CDR1 and CDR2 sequences are MNHNS and SASEGT. The CDR3 contains 17 residues. The CDR3: CASSVDGTYPDGNGYTF. As DNA, the CDR3 is TGTGCCAGCAGTGTCGACGGGACCTACCCGGACGGGAATGGCTACACCTTC.

A few counts support this clonotype. This chain joins TRBV28 and TRBJ2-3; D ambiguous. There are 16 residues in the CDR3. Trimming pared 6 bases from V and 0 bases from J, leaving 16 bases between. The V gene's germline CDR1 is MDHEN and CDR2 SYDVKM. CDR3 sequence reads: CASSDQARSSTDTQYF. In DNA form, the CDR3 reads TGTGCCAGCAGCGATCAAGCCCGTTCCAGCACAGATACGCAGTATTTT.

As to this clonotype: A much larger clone differs from this one at a single base, so this may be a read error. The chain links TRBV12-3 or TRBV12-4 to TRBJ2-6, with TRBD1 matching 8 bases. This CDR3 comprises 17 residues. The J segment lost 9 bases and the V segment lost 6 bases, leaving 16 bases of the junction unmatched. The CDR3 coding sequence is TGTGCCAGCAGCCTGACAGGGGCTAGCTCTGGGATCAACGTCCTGACTTTC. Protein product: CASSLTGASSGINVLTF.

The chain recombines TRBV27 with TRBJ1-2; 9 bases align to TRBD1. This CDR3 region has 16 residues. The germline gives CDR1 MNHEY, CDR2 SMNVEV (reference sequence). V lost 6 bases and J lost 5; bases outside the gene matches: 13. CDR3 amino acids: CASSRGLTGGLYGYTF. The CDR3 DNA reads TGTGCCAGCAGCCGGGGCCTGACAGGGGGTTTATATGGCTACACCTTC.

This chain links TRBV30 with TRBJ1-1; D gene unclear. Germline CDR1 and CDR2: GTSNPN and SVGIG (reference sequence). The length of the CDR3 is 14 residues. The ends were cut back, 0 bases at V and 1 base at J, with 9 bases in the middle. The CDR3 protein is CAWSVGRGNTEAFF. Written as DNA, the CDR3 is TGTGCCTGGAGTGTGGGCCGAGGGAACACTGAAGCTTTCTTT.

This clonotype was seen many times. The chain carries TRBV28 and TRBJ2-1; the D gene is possibly TRBD1 (7 bases). The CDR3 runs to 17 residues. In germline, CDR1 is MDHEN, CDR2 SYDVKM. The V gene lost 6 bases and the J gene lost 8 bases, with 26 bases spanning the gap. The CDR3 sequence: CASSPISDREVLDEQFF. As DNA, the CDR3 is TGTGCCAGCAGCCCGATCAGTGACAGGGAGGTTTTGGATGAGCAGTTCTTC.

CDR3 residues: CSAREDRGYSEAFF. CDR3 bases: TGCAGTGCTAGAGAGGACAGGGGGTACTCTGAAGCTTTCTTT. J is TRBJ1-1 and V is TRBV20-1; TRBD1 agrees at 10 bases. The CDR3 has 14 amino acids. Trimming cost V 0 bases and J 6 bases; bases outside gene matches: 4. Germline CDR1 reads DFQATT; CDR2 reads SNEGSKA (reference sequence).

The table lists this clonotype with many counts. The chain carries TRBV6-1 and TRBJ2-1; 10 bases map to TRBD2. The V gene end was trimmed by 2 bases and the J gene end by 8 bases; junction bases not matched to a gene: 6. From germline, CDR1 is MNHNS and CDR2 SASEGT. The CDR3 extends over 15 amino acids. The CDR3: CASSETAGGPDEQFF. The CDR3 region has the DNA TGTGCCAGCAGTGAAACAGCGGGGGGGCCGGATGAGCAGTTCTTC.

This clonotype was detected ten times or more. The V gene is TRBV6-2 or TRBV6-3, the J gene TRBJ2-7; weak D call: TRBD1 (6 bases). Between the trimmed V and J ends, which lost 6 bases and 0 bases, there was a span of 9 bases. This CDR3 has 13 residues. Germline values: CDR1 MNHEY, CDR2 SVGEGT. The CDR3 loop is CASSTGTSYEQYF. The CDR3, as DNA: TGTGCCAGCAGCACAGGGACCTCCTACGAGCAGTACTTC.

The chain carries TRBV4-1 and TRBJ2-7; 7 bases are a match to TRBD1. J lost 3 bases, V lost 2 bases, and 4 bases had no gene match. Per germline, CDR1 MGHRA and CDR2 YSYEKL. The CDR3 totals 14 residues. The CDR3 nucleotides read TGCGCCAGCAGCCAACCACAGGGGTGCTACGAGCAGTACTTC. This translates into CASSQPQGCYEQYF.

The table lists this clonotype with a few counts. The V call is TRBV5-1, the J call TRBJ2-1; the D is unclear. CDR3 size: 14 residues. Trimming removed 4 bases at V and 5 bases at J, with 13 bases between. The germline V gene encodes CDR1 SGHRS and CDR2 YFSETQ. The CDR3 loop is CASSHSRADNEQFF. The CDR3, as DNA: TGCGCCAGCAGCCATAGTAGGGCAGACAATGAGCAGTTCTTC.

The sample holds many counts of this clonotype. This sequence joins TRBV2 and TRBJ2-5, with no clear D. The germline V gene encodes CDR1 SNHLY and CDR2 FYNNEI. Between the trimmed V and J ends, which lost 4 bases and 5 bases, there was a span of 17 bases. This CDR3 region has 15 residues. The CDR3 bases are TGTGCCAGCAGTGTATCCCCTCCTCCTGGGGAGACCCAGTACTTC. This translates into CASSVSPPPGETQYF.

The chain is built from TRBV3-1 and TRBJ2-1, with D possibly matching TRBD2 (5 bases). The CDR3 has 12 residues. Trimming left V 4 bases short and J 13 bases short, with 14 bases between. CDR1 LGHDT and CDR2 YNNKEL come from the germline V gene (reference sequence). The CDR3 DNA follows: TGTGCCAGCAGCCGGACTCTAGAGACCCAGTTCTTC. Protein sequence: CASSRTLETQFF.

The rearrangement joins TRBV21-1 to TRBJ2-3; TRBD1 is the table's D call, not checked against the DNA. TRBV21-1 is noted as a pseudogene. CDR3 length: 16 amino acids. The CDR3 DNA reads TGTGCCAGCAGCTCAACGACAGGGGGCGCCCGCAATACGCAGTATTTT. It encodes CASSSTTGGARNTQYF.

This clonotype has a handful of counts. The chain employs TRBV4-1 and TRBJ2-2, with 11 bases fitting TRBD2. This CDR3 is built from 16 residues. Germline CDR1 and CDR2: MGHRA and YSYEKL. V was clipped by 0 bases and J by 6 bases; unmatched bases: 3. The CDR3 DNA reads as TGCGCCAGCAGCCAAGATAGCGGGGGGGCCCCCGGGGAGCTGTTTTTT. Translating gives CASSQDSGGAPGELFF.

V usage is TRBV5-4 and J usage is TRBJ2-1, with 14 bases matching TRBD2. Trimming at V came to 4 bases and at J to 2 bases, leaving 2 bases not matched to a gene. The CDR3 extends over 16 amino acids. Germline CDR1 reads SGHNT; CDR2 reads YYREEE (reference sequence). The CDR3 loop is CASSETSGGAYNEQFF. DNA for the CDR3: TGTGCCAGCAGCGAGACTAGCGGGGGGGCCTACAATGAGCAGTTCTTC. The full variable domain, in which reference TRBV5-4 and TRBJ2-1 provide the parts outside the CDR3, is ETGVTQSPTHLIKTRGQQVTLRCSSQSGHNTVSWYQQALGQGPQFIFQYYREEENGRGNFPPRFSGLQFPNYSSELNVNALELDDSALYLCASSETSGGAYNEQFFGPGTRLTVL.

This clonotype was recorded many times. This sequence joins TRBV11-2 and TRBJ2-5; D perhaps matches TRBD2 (7 bases). V lost 3 bases and J 1 base, leaving 12 bases between the germline ends. The germline gives CDR1 SGHAT, CDR2 FQNNGV. This CDR3 spans 15 amino acids. As DNA, the CDR3 is TGTGCCAGCAGCTTGGTGGGGGGGCTCCAAGAGACCCAGTACTTC. This translates into CASSLVGGLQETQYF.

The chain couples TRBV9 to TRBJ2-3, with 9 nucleotides matching TRBD2. After removal of 0 bases from V and 3 bases from J, the junction contained 11 bases not matched to a gene. Germline-derived CDR1 and CDR2 are SGDLS and YYNGEE. The CDR3 has 18 amino acids. CDR3: CASSVASGTSRRTDTQYF. In DNA form, the CDR3 reads TGTGCCAGCAGCGTAGCGTCCGGGACTAGCCGCCGAACAGATACGCAGTATTTT.

V gene TRBV13 combines with J gene TRBJ2-7; 9 nucleotides match TRBD2. The V gene's germline CDR1 is PRHDT and CDR2 FYEKMQ (reference sequence). The CDR3 runs to 16 residues. V shed 2 bases and J 4 bases; nucleotides not matched to a gene: 9. DNA of the CDR3: TGTGCCAGCAGCTTAAGAGGGGGGCTAGCGGGGTACGAGCAGTACTTC. Translation gives CASSLRGGLAGYEQYF.

A remark on this clonotype: This may come from a read error, since a much larger clone is one base off. The chain is built from TRBV7-2 and TRBJ2-4; no clear D gene. The better agreement between TRBJ2-7 and the DNA end casts doubt on the J call. This CDR3 spans 15 amino acids. Germline CDR1 SGHTA, CDR2 FQGNSA. The chain's CDR3 is CASSFCAGRAYEQYF. CDR3 nucleotides: TGTGCCAGCAGCTTCTGTGCAGGACGTGCCTACGAGCAGTACTTC.

The table lists this clonotype with many counts. The J gene is TRBJ2-1, the V gene TRBV6-6, with D possibly called TRBD1 or TRBD2 (6 bases each). V lost 10 bases and J lost 3, with 16 bases in between. The CDR3 has 14 residues. Germline V gives CDR1 MNHNY, CDR2 SVGAGI (reference sequence). The CDR3 bases are TGTGCCACCACGGGGGCAGGCATCTACAATGAGCAGTTCTTC. Translating it yields CATTGAGIYNEQFF.

This sequence joins TRBV2 and TRBJ1-1; D ambiguous. The length of the CDR3 is 14 residues. Germline CDR1 SNHLY, CDR2 FYNNEI. Trimming took off 2 bases at V and 1 base at J, with 8 bases between the two ends. Written as DNA, the CDR3 is TGTGCCAGCAGTGAACCCCAGCCGAACACTGAAGCTTTCTTT. Translating gives CASSEPQPNTEAFF.

The V call is TRBV7-2, the J call TRBJ2-3; 8 bases line up with TRBD2. V trimming: 2 bases; J trimming: 2 bases; junction bases outside the gene matches: 15. Germline CDR1 and CDR2: SGHTA and FQGNSA. The CDR3 loop spans 19 amino acids. The CDR3 bases are TGTGCCAGCAGCTTAACGGGGGGGCCGGCAAGTTACTCCACAGATACGCAGTATTTT. It is translated as CASSLTGGPASYSTDTQYF.

Many counts were recorded for this clonotype. The gene calls are TRBV3-1 and TRBJ2-7, with D maybe TRBD2 (5 bases). Germline CDR1 reads LGHDT; CDR2 reads YNNKEL (reference sequence). V gave up 1 base and J gave up 4 bases, with 14 bases separating them. CDR3 size: 15 residues. The CDR3 nucleotides read TGTGCCAGCAGCCAAGCTCCCGGACTCCAATACGAGCAGTACTTC. This sequence encodes CASSQAPGLQYEQYF.